Sequencing of this T cell receptor beta chain was carried out in a study of metastatic and nonmetastatic thyroid tumors. As for the study in general: For malignant and benign thyroid patients, tumor or nodule tissue and blood were the sources whose repertoires were compared.

CDR3 length: 15 residues. Germline CDR1 and CDR2: SGDLS and YYNGEE. The ends were cut back, 3 bases at V and 8 bases at J, with 18 bases in the middle. Before thyroid surgery, none of the patients had received any treatment. TCRdb recomputed clones from the PCR reads via MiXCR. The repertoire holds roughly 12,000 clones, with approximately 33% as singletons. This rearrangement joins TRBV9 to TRBJ2-1, with D tentatively TRBD2 (6 bases). The sample taken for sequencing was tumor tissue. This clonotype was sampled from a male donor with papillary thyroid cancer or a benign thyroid nodule (not recorded which). Some clones in this sample may be carry-over from other donors' samples. CDR3: CASSGRGTRDDEQFF. CDR3 coding DNA: TGTGCCAGCAGCGGCCGCGGGACCCGTGACGATGAGCAGTTCTTC.